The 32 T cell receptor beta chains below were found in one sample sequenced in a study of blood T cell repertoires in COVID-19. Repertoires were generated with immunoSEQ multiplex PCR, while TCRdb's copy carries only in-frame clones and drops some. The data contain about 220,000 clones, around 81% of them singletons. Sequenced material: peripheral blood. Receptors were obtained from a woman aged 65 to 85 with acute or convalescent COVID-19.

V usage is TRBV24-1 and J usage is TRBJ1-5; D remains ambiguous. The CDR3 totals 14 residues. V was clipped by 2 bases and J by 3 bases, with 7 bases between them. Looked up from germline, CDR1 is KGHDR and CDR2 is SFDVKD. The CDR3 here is CATSDSPVNQPQHF. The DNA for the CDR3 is TGTGCCACCAGTGATTCGCCAGTCAATCAGCCCCAGCATTTT.

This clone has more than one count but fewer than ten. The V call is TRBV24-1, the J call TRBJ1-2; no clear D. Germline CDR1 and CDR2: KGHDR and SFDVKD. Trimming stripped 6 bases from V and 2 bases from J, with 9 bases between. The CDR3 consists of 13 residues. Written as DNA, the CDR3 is TGTGCCACCAGTACGGCGGGGAACTATGGCTACACCTTC. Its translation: CATSTAGNYGYTF.

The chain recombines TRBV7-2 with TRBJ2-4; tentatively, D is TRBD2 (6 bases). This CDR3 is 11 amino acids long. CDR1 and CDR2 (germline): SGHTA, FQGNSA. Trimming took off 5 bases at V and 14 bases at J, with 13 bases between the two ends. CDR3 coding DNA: TGTGCCAGCAGCGACGGACTAAACGAGTACTTC. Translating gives CASSDGLNEYF.

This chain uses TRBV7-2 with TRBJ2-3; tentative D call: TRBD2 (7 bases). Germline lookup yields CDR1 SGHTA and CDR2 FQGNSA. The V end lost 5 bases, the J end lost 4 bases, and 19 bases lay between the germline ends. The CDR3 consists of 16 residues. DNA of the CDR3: TGTGCCAGCAGCCTTAGGGGGGCGGGGGATGCAGATACGCAGTATTTT. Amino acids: CASSLRGAGDADTQYF. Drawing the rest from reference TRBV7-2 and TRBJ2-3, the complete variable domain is GAGVSQSPSNKVTEKGKDVELRCDPISGHTALYWYRQSLGQGLEFLIYFQGNSAPDKSGLPSDRFSAERTGGSVSTLTIQRTQQEDSAVYLCASSLRGAGDADTQYFGPGTRLTVL.

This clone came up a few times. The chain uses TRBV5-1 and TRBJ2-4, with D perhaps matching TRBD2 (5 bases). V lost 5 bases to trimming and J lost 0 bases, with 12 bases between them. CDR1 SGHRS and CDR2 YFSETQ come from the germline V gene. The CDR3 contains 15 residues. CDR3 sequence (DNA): TGCGCCAGCAGGAGGGTGGGTGAAGCCAAAAACATTCAGTACTTC. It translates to CASRRVGEAKNIQYF.

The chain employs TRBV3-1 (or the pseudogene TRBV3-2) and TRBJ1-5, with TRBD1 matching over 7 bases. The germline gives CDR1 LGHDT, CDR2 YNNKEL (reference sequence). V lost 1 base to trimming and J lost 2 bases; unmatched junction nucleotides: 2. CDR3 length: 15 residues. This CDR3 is CASSQVQGGNQPQHF. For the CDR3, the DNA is TGTGCCAGCAGCCAAGTCCAGGGGGGCAATCAGCCCCAGCATTTT.

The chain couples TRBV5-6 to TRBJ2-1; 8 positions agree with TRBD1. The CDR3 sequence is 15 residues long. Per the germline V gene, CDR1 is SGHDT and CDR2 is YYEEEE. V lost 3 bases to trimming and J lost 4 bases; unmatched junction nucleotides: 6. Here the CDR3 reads CASSSAGTGYNEQFF. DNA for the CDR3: TGTGCCAGCAGCTCCGCCGGGACAGGATACAATGAGCAGTTCTTC.

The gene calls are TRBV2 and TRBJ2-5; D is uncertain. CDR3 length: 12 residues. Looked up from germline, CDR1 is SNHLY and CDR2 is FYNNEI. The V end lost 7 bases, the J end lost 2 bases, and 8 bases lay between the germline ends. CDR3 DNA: TGTGCCAGCACCCTTACACAAGAGACCCAGTACTTC. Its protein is CASTLTQETQYF.

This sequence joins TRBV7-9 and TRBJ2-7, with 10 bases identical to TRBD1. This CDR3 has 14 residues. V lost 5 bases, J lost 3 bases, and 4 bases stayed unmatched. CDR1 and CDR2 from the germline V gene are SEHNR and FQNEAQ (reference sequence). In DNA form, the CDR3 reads TGTGCCAGCAGCCCCCGGACAGGGGGCTACGAGCAGTACTTC. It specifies CASSPRTGGYEQYF.

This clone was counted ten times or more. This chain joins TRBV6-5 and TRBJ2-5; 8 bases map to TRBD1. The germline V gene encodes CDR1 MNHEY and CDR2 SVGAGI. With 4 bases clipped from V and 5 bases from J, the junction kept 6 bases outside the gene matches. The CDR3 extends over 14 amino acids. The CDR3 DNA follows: TGTGCCAGCAGTTCGACAGGGGCAGGGGAGACCCAGTACTTC. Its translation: CASSSTGAGETQYF.

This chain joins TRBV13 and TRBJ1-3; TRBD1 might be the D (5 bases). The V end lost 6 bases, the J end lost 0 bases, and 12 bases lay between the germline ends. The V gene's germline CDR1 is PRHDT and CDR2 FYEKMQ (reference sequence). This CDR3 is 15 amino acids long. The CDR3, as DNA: TGTGCCAGCAGTCGACAGCGATACTCTGGAAACACCATATATTTT. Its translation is CASSRQRYSGNTIYF.

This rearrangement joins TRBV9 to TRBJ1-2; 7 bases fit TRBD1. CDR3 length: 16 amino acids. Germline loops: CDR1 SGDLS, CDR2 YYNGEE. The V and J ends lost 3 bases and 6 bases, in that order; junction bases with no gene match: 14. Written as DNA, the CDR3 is TGTGCCAGCAGCGAAAAACAGGGGCCCGGGGGACATGGCTACACCTTC. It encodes CASSEKQGPGGHGYTF.

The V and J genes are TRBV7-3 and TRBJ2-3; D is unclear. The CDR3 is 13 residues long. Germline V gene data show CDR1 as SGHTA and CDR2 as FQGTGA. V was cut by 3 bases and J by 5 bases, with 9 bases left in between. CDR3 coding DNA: TGTGCCAGCAGCTTGATAGGCGGAGATACGCAGTATTTT. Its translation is CASSLIGGDTQYF.

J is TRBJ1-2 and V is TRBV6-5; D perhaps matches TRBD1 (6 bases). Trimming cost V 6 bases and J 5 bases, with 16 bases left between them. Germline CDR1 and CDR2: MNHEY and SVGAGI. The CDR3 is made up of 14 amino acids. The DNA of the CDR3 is TGTGCCAGCAGGGTACCGGGACAATCATATGGCTACACCTTC. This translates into CASRVPGQSYGYTF.

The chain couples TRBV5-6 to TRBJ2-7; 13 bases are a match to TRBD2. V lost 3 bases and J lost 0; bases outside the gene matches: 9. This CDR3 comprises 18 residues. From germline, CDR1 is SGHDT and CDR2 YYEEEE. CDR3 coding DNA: TGTGCCAGCAGCTCCAAGACTAGCGGGGGGTCAATCTCCTACGAGCAGTACGTC. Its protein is CASSSKTSGGSISYEQYV.

The CDR3 spells CATGPAGGGRQETQYF. CDR3 coding DNA: TGTGCCACGGGGCCGGCAGGCGGGGGGCGACAAGAGACCCAGTACTTC. V gene TRBV10-3 combines with J gene TRBJ2-5, with 8 bases identical to TRBD2. Germline CDR1 and CDR2: ENHRY and SYGVKD. Trimming cost V 10 bases and J 2 bases; bases outside gene matches: 15. The CDR3 length is 16 residues.

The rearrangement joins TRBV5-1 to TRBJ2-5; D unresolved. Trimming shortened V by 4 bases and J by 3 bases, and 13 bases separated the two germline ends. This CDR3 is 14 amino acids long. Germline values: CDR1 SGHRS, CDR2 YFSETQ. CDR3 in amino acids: CASSPGTAEETQYF. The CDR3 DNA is TGCGCCAGCAGCCCAGGAACTGCCGAAGAGACCCAGTACTTC. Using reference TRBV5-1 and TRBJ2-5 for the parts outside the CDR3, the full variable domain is KAGVTQTPRYLIKTRGQQVTLSCSPISGHRSVSWYQQTPGQGLQFLFEYFSETQRNKGNFPGRFSGRQFSNSRSEMNVSTLELGDSALYLCASSPGTAEETQYFGPGTRLLVL.

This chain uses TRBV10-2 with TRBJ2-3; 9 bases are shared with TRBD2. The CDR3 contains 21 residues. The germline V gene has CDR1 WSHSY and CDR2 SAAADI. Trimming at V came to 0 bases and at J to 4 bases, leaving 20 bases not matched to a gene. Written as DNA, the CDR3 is TGCGCCAGCAGTGAGTCCTTTGGGTCTAGCGGGGCTGTCCAGGGGGCAGATACGCAGTATTTT. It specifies CASSESFGSSGAVQGADTQYF.

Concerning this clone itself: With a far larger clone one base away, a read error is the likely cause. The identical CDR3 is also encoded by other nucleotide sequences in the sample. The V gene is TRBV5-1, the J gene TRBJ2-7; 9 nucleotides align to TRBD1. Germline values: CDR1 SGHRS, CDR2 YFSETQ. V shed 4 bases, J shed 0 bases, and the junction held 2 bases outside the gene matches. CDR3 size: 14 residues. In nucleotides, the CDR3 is TGCGCCAGCAGCCCGACAGGGGGCTCCTACGAGCAGTACTTC. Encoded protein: CASSPTGGSYEQYF.

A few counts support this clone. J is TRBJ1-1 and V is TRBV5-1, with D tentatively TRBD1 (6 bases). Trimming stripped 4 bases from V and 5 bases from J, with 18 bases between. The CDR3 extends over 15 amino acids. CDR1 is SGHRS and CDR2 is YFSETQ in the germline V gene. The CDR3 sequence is CASSNEGGVRTEAFF. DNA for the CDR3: TGCGCCAGCAGCAATGAAGGGGGAGTTAGGACTGAAGCTTTCTTT. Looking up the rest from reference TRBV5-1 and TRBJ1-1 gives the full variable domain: KAGVTQTPRYLIKTRGQQVTLSCSPISGHRSVSWYQQTPGQGLQFLFEYFSETQRNKGNFPGRFSGRQFSNSRSEMNVSTLELGDSALYLCASSNEGGVRTEAFFGQGTRLTVV.

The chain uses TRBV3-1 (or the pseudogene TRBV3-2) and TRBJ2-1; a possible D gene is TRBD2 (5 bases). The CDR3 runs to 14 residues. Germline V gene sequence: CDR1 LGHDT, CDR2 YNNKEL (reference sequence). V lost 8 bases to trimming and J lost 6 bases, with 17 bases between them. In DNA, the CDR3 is TGTGCCAGCCGGCGGTCTAGCAGCTTCAATGAGCAGTTCTTC. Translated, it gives CASRRSSSFNEQFF.

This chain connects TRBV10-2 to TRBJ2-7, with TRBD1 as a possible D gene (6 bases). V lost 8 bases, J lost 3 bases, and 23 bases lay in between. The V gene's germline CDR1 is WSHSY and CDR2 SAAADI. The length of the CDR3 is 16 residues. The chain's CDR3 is CASSDPYREYGYEQYF. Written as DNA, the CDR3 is TGCGCCAGCTCCGACCCATACAGGGAGTACGGCTACGAGCAGTACTTC.

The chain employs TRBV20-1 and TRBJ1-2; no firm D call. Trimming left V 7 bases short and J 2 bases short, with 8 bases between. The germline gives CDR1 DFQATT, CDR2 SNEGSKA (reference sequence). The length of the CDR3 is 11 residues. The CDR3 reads CSVELNYGYTF. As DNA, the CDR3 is TGCAGTGTTGAACTCAACTATGGCTACACCTTC.

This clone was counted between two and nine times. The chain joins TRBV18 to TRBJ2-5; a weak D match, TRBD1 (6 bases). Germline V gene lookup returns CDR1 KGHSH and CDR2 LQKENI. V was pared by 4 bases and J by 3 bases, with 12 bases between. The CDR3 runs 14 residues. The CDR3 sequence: CASSQFPGEETQYF. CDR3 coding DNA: TGTGCCAGCTCACAATTTCCAGGGGAAGAGACCCAGTACTTC.

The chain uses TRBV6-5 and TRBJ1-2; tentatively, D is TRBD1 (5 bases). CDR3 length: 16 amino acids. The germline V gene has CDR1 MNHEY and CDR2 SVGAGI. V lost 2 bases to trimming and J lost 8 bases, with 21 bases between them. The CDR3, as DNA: TGTGCCAGCAGTTACGGATGGGGGGTAGCTTCGGGAGGCTACACCTTC. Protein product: CASSYGWGVASGGYTF.

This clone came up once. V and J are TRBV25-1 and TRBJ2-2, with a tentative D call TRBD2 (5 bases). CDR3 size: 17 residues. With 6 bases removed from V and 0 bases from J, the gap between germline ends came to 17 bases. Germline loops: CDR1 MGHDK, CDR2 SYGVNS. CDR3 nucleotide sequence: TGTGCCAGCAGCGTAAACCTTGGAGGTACGAACACCGGGGAGCTGTTTTTT. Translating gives CASSVNLGGTNTGELFF.

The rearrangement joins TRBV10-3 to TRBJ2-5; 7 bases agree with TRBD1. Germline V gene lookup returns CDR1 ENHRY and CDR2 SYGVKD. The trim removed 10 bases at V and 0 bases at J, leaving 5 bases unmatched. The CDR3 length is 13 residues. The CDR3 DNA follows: TGTGCCACCGAGACAGGGTACCAAGAGACCCAGTACTTC. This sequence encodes CATETGYQETQYF.

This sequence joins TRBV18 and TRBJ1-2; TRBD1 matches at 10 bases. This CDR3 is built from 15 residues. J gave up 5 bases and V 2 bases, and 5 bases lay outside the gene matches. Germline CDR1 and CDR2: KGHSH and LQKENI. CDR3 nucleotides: TGTGCCAGCTCACCATCTGGGACAGGGGATTATGGCTACACCTTC. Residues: CASSPSGTGDYGYTF.

The CDR3 DNA sequence: TGTGCCTGGAGTGTGAAGCAGGGGAACAATGAGCAGTTCTTC. It translates to CAWSVKQGNNEQFF. The chain has TRBV30 and TRBJ2-1, with D possibly matching TRBD1 (6 bases). Germline V gene data show CDR1 as GTSNPN and CDR2 as SVGIG (reference sequence). The CDR3 runs to 14 residues. The V end was cut by 0 bases, the J end by 5 bases, with 11 bases between.

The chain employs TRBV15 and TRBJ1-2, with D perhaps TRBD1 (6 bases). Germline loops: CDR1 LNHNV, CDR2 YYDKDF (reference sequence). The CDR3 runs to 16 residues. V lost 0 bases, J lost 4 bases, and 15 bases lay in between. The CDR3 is CATSRDLDSSLYGYTF. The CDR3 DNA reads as TGTGCCACCAGCAGAGATTTGGACAGCTCGCTCTATGGCTACACCTTC.

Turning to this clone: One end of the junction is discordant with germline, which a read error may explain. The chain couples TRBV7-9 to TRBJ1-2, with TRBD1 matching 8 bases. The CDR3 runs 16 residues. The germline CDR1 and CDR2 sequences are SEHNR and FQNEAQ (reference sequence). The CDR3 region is CASSLASFVATGGKSF. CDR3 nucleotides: TGTGCCAGCAGCTTAGCGAGTTTTGTTGCCACAGGGGGAAAATCCTTC.

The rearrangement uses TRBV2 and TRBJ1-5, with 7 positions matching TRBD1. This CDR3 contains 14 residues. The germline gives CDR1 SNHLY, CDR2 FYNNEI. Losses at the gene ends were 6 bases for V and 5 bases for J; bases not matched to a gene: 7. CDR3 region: CASRTGPRDQPQHF. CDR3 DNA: TGTGCCAGCAGGACAGGGCCCCGCGATCAGCCCCAGCATTTT.